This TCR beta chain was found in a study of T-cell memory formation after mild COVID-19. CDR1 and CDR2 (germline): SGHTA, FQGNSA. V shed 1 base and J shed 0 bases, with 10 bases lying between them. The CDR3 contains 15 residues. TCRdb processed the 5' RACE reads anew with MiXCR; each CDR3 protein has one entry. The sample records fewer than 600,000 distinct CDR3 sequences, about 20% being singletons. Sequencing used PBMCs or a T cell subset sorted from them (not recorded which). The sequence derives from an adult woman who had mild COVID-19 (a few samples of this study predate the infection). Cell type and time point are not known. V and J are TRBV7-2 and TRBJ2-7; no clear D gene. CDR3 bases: TGTGCCAGCAGCTTAGGGCAAACGGGCTCCTACGAGCAGTACTTC. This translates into CASSLGQTGSYEQYF.